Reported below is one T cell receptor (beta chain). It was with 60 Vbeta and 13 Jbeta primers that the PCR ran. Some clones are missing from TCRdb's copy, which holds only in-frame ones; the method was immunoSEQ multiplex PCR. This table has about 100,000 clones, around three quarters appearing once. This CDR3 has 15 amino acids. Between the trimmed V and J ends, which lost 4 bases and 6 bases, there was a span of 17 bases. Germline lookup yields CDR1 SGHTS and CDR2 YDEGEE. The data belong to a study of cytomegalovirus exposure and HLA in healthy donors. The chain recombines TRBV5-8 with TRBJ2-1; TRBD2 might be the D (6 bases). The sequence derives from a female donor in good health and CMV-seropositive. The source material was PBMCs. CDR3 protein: CASSPPGVARNEQFF. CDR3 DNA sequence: TGTGCCAGCAGCCCCCCGGGGGTAGCGCGCAATGAGCAGTTCTTC.